The 14 T cell receptor beta chains below were found in one sample sequenced in a study of technical replicates of blood from several donors (dated by TCRdb to about 2017). Libraries were built with the immunoSEQ multiplex PCR assay. The clones in this table, taken by TCRdb from immuneACCESS, are in-frame only. Not every clone is retained; where verified, under half of the shortfall comes from an unresolved V gene, and the cause of the rest is unknown. For this sample the table gives tens of thousands of clones, of which around 87% were detected only once. The top ten clones comprise approximately 4.9% of the sample. Sequencing was performed on PBMCs. Every receptor here comes from a human donor in good health. Some clones in this sample may be carry-over from other donors' samples.

V gene TRBV7-6 combines with J gene TRBJ2-3; D remains ambiguous. This CDR3 region has 15 residues. The ends were cut back, 3 bases at V and 2 bases at J, with 12 bases in the middle. Germline V gene data show CDR1 as SGHVS and CDR2 as FNYEAQ. The chain's CDR3 is CASSFPYRITDTQYF. In nucleotides, the CDR3 is TGTGCCAGCAGCTTTCCCTACCGAATCACAGATACGCAGTATTTT.

The chain carries TRBV7-9 and TRBJ2-7; D may be TRBD1 (5 bases). Germline CDR1 is SEHNR and CDR2 is FQNEAQ (reference sequence). CDR3 length: 15 residues. The V end lost 2 bases, the J end lost 2 bases, and 13 bases lay between the germline ends. The CDR3 here is CASSLLAGIPYEQYF. The CDR3 DNA reads as TGTGCCAGCAGCTTATTGGCAGGGATACCCTACGAGCAGTACTTC.

The rearrangement uses TRBV21-1 and TRBJ2-1; TRBD1 reflects the table's D call only, with no check against the DNA. TRBV21-1 is designated a pseudogene. The CDR3 covers 15 residues. DNA of the CDR3: TGTGCCAGCAGCCCACGGGACAGGGGTGTTCATGAGCAGTTCTTC. Its protein is CASSPRDRGVHEQFF.

J is TRBJ2-1 and V is TRBV30, with 8 nucleotides matching TRBD2. CDR1 is GTSNPN, CDR2 SVGIG, per germline (reference sequence). The CDR3 spans 15 residues. Losses at the gene ends were 0 bases for V and 7 bases for J; bases not matched to a gene: 8. The CDR3 loop is CAWSVLGGRLNEQFF. The CDR3 DNA follows: TGTGCCTGGAGTGTACTTGGCGGGAGGTTGAATGAGCAGTTCTTC.

The gene calls are TRBV18 and TRBJ2-7; D unresolved. The CDR3 loop spans 13 amino acids. V was clipped by 2 bases and J by 3 bases, with 8 bases between them. Germline CDR1 reads KGHSH; CDR2 reads LQKENI. The CDR3 nucleotides read TGTGCCAGCTCACCAAGCTCGGGCTACGAGCAGTACTTC. Its protein product is CASSPSSGYEQYF.

The count of this clone is one. The chain links TRBV27 to TRBJ2-7; possibly TRBD2 for D (6 bases). V was cut by 4 bases and J by 0 bases, with 13 bases left in between. The CDR3 has 15 amino acids. Looked up from germline, CDR1 is MNHEY and CDR2 is SMNVEV (reference sequence). CDR3 nucleotides: TGTGCCAGCAGTTCCTTGGGGAGGAGCTCCTACGAGCAGTACTTC. Translating it yields CASSSLGRSSYEQYF.

This clone was seen a single time. The V gene is TRBV11-2, the J gene TRBJ2-1, with 9 nucleotides matching TRBD1. Trimming at V came to 5 bases and at J to 3 bases, leaving 8 bases not matched to a gene. The CDR3 has 16 residues. Germline V CDR1 and CDR2: SGHAT, FQNNGV. DNA for the CDR3: TGTGCCAGCAGCCCGAGGACAGGGGCTAACTACAATGAGCAGTTCTTC. Translated, it gives CASSPRTGANYNEQFF.

The chain couples TRBV5-4 to TRBJ2-2; D gene uncertain. V gave up 4 bases and J gave up 7 bases, with 17 bases separating them. This CDR3 has 15 amino acids. Germline CDR1 and CDR2: SGHNT and YYREEE (reference sequence). The CDR3 DNA reads as TGTGCCAGCAGCCCGCCGAATCGAGCCGGCGGGGAGCTGTTTTTT. Encoded protein: CASSPPNRAGGELFF.

The chain has TRBV19 and TRBJ1-1, with D hard to call. V was cut by 1 base and J by 9 bases, with 9 bases left in between. The CDR3 is made up of 12 amino acids. Germline V gives CDR1 LNHDA, CDR2 SQIVND (reference sequence). CDR3 protein: CASSIGADKAFF. CDR3 nucleotides: TGTGCCAGTAGTATAGGGGCAGATAAAGCTTTCTTT.

V and J are TRBV7-9 and TRBJ1-6; tentatively, D is TRBD1 (6 bases). The germline CDR1 and CDR2 sequences are SEHNR and FQNEAQ (reference sequence). The CDR3 has 16 amino acids. V was trimmed by 0 bases and J by 4 bases, leaving 10 bases between them. This CDR3 is CASSLATGAYNSPLHF. The DNA of the CDR3 is TGTGCCAGCAGCTTAGCGACAGGCGCGTATAATTCACCCCTCCACTTT. The full variable domain, rest sourced from reference TRBV7-9 and TRBJ1-6, is DTGVSQNPRHKITKRGQNVTFRCDPISEHNRLYWYRQTLGQGPEFLTYFQNEAQLEKSRLLSDRFSAERPKGSFSTLEIQRTEQGDSAMYLCASSLATGAYNSPLHFGNGTRLTVT.

The genes are TRBV18 and TRBJ2-7, with TRBD1 matching 9 bases. The germline CDR1 and CDR2 sequences are KGHSH and LQKENI. The junction had 11 bases not matched to a gene; V was cut back by 0 bases and J by 5 bases. The CDR3 is 17 residues long. The DNA of the CDR3 is TGTGCCAGCTCACCACCGCTGACGGACAGGGGTTATGACGAGCAGTACTTC. Its protein product is CASSPPLTDRGYDEQYF.

The chain is built from TRBV6-6 and TRBJ2-3, with 15 positions matching TRBD2. The ends lost 5 bases at V and 4 bases at J; junction bases unmatched: 4. The CDR3 loop spans 16 amino acids. In germline, CDR1 is MNHNY, CDR2 SVGAGI (reference sequence). The DNA of the CDR3 is TGTGCCAGCAGTGGACTAGCGGGGGGGCCGGCAGATACGCAGTATTTT. This encodes CASSGLAGGPADTQYF.

This chain uses TRBV6-5 with TRBJ1-6; 7 bases map to TRBD1. The CDR3 is 13 amino acids. From germline, CDR1 is MNHEY and CDR2 SVGAGI. V lost 8 bases and J lost 7; bases outside the gene matches: 5. The DNA of the CDR3 is TGTGCCAGCCGGGACAGTATGAATTCACCCCTCCACTTT. This codes for CASRDSMNSPLHF.

The J gene is TRBJ2-1, the V gene TRBV5-5; D gene ambiguous. Germline lookup yields CDR1 SGHKS and CDR2 YYEKEE (reference sequence). The CDR3 is 13 residues long. V was trimmed by 4 bases and J by 7 bases, leaving 12 bases between them. In DNA, the CDR3 is TGTGCCAGCAGCCTTGGAAGACTTAATGAGCAGTTCTTC. Its protein is CASSLGRLNEQFF. Combining the CDR3 with reference TRBV5-5 and TRBJ2-1 gives the whole variable domain DAGVTQSPTHLIKTRGQQVTLRCSPISGHKSVSWYQQVLGQGPQFIFQYYEKEERGRGNFPDRFSARQFPNYSSELNVNALLLGDSALYLCASSLGRLNEQFFGPGTRLTVL.